These 15 T cell receptor beta chains share one sample of origin, sequenced in a study of blood T cell repertoires in COVID-19. Sequenced by immunoSEQ multiplex PCR; TCRdb stores in-frame clones only, minus some. Among hundreds of thousands of clones listed, 83% were seen once. Sequenced material: peripheral blood. The receptor source for this set is a woman aged 50 to 60 with acute or convalescent COVID-19.

This clone came up once. The rearrangement links TRBV4-1 to TRBJ2-5; possibly TRBD2 for D (6 bases). Trimming took off 3 bases at V and 2 bases at J, with 13 bases between the two ends. This CDR3 has 15 residues. Per germline, CDR1 MGHRA and CDR2 YSYEKL. The CDR3 DNA reads as TGCGCCAGCAGCCAGAATCGGAGGGAGCAAGAGACCCAGTACTTC. Translating gives CASSQNRREQETQYF.

This chain links TRBV6-6 with TRBJ2-5; 9 nucleotides agree with TRBD2. This CDR3 region has 15 residues. Germline CDR1 and CDR2: MNHNY and SVGAGI (reference sequence). V shed 5 bases and J 4 bases; nucleotides not matched to a gene: 8. The CDR3 region is CASSRAGGPVETQYF. CDR3 nucleotides: TGTGCCAGCAGTAGGGCGGGGGGGCCGGTAGAGACCCAGTACTTC.

The chain links TRBV19 to TRBJ2-1; TRBD2 matches at 9 bases. V dropped 5 bases and J dropped 7; count of bases not matched to a gene: 24. The CDR3 is 20 residues long. Germline V lookup: CDR1 LNHDA, CDR2 SQIVND (reference sequence). The CDR3 bases are TGTGCCAGTAGTCCCAGCCCCAGGGAGGTTTGGCTAGCGGGAAGTAATGAGCAGTTCTTC. Its protein product is CASSPSPREVWLAGSNEQFF. Full variable domain (outside the CDR3, taken from reference TRBV19 and TRBJ2-1): DGGITQSPKYLFRKEGQNVTLSCEQNLNHDAMYWYRQDPGQGLRLIYYSQIVNDFQKGDIAEGYSVSREKKESFPLTVTSAQKNPTAFYLCASSPSPREVWLAGSNEQFFGPGTRLTVL.

This clone was observed a few times. The chain is built from TRBV7-2 and TRBJ1-1; 8 bases fit TRBD1. There are 13 residues in the CDR3. J was trimmed by 3 bases and V by 5 bases; bases with no gene match: 2. The germline gives CDR1 SGHTA, CDR2 FQGNSA. The CDR3 loop is CASSTTGDTEAFF. As DNA, the CDR3 is TGTGCCAGCAGCACGACAGGGGACACTGAAGCTTTCTTT.

The chain links TRBV7-9 to TRBJ2-7, with D unclear. Deletions cut 2 bases from V and 1 base from J, with 12 bases between. The germline CDR1 and CDR2 sequences are SEHNR and FQNEAQ (reference sequence). The CDR3 covers 15 residues. In DNA form, the CDR3 reads TGTGCCAGCAGCTTATCCGCAGAGGCTTCCTACGAGCAGTACTTC. It translates to CASSLSAEASYEQYF.

The chain carries TRBV15 and TRBJ2-1; D gene uncertain. Deletions cut 1 base from V and 9 bases from J, with 10 bases between. The CDR3 length is 13 residues. Germline V gene data show CDR1 as LNHNV and CDR2 as YYDKDF (reference sequence). CDR3 loop: CATSRVYGAEQFF. As DNA, the CDR3 is TGTGCCACCAGCAGAGTATACGGAGCTGAGCAGTTCTTC. Combining the CDR3 with reference TRBV15 and TRBJ2-1 gives the whole variable domain DAMVIQNPRYQVTQFGKPVTLSCSQTLNHNVMYWYQQKSSQAPKLLFHYYDKDFNNEADTPDNFQSRRPNTSFCFLDIRSPGLGDTAMYLCATSRVYGAEQFFGPGTRLTVL.

This clone was observed a single time. The chain combines TRBV29-1 with TRBJ2-1; D is uncertain. V shed 5 bases and J shed 4 bases, with 15 bases lying between them. The CDR3 runs to 14 residues. Germline-derived CDR1 and CDR2 are SQVTM and ANQGSEA. CDR3 coding DNA: TGCAGCGTTCAGGTTGGTAGTGGGTACAATGAGCAGTTCTTC. Its translation is CSVQVGSGYNEQFF.

V and J are TRBV6-5 and TRBJ2-7, with TRBD1 matching over 9 bases. The CDR3 runs 15 residues. CDR1 and CDR2 (germline): MNHEY, SVGAGI. The V gene end was trimmed by 9 bases and the J gene end by 6 bases; junction bases not matched to a gene: 15. The CDR3: CASTLWTGAEGEQYF. The CDR3 DNA is TGTGCCAGTACCCTGTGGACAGGGGCTGAGGGCGAGCAGTACTTC.

This clone was seen just once. The rearrangement links TRBV5-1 to TRBJ1-2; no definite D call. CDR3 size: 13 residues. Per germline, CDR1 SGHRS and CDR2 YFSETQ. Trimming took off 4 bases at V and 3 bases at J, with 10 bases between the two ends. The CDR3 DNA reads TGCGCCAGCAGCCCCCAGGAACACTATGGCTACACCTTC. This sequence encodes CASSPQEHYGYTF.

The genes are TRBV9 and TRBJ2-3; a weak D match, TRBD2 (6 bases). Trimming removed 0 bases from V and 7 bases from J, with 15 bases in between. The CDR3 is 15 residues long. Germline CDR1 and CDR2: SGDLS and YYNGEE. The CDR3 is CASSVGGLQENTQYF. CDR3 bases: TGTGCCAGCAGCGTAGGGGGACTGCAGGAAAATACGCAGTATTTT.

The table lists this clone with a few counts. The chain joins TRBV24-1 to TRBJ2-2, with 7 bases identical to TRBD1. The CDR3 is made up of 17 amino acids. J was trimmed by 4 bases and V by 4 bases; bases with no gene match: 11. Germline V gene lookup returns CDR1 KGHDR and CDR2 SFDVKD. The DNA of the CDR3 is TGTGCCACCAGTGACACCCGACAGGGAAAGCGCACCGGGGAGCTGTTTTTT. Translating gives CATSDTRQGKRTGELFF.

The chain employs TRBV25-1 and TRBJ1-6, with D hard to call. V gave up 2 bases and J gave up 8 bases, with 7 bases separating them. Germline loops: CDR1 MGHDK, CDR2 SYGVNS. The CDR3 spans 13 residues. CDR3 DNA sequence: TGTGCCAGCAGTGAACGGTTTGATTCACCCCTCCACTTT. This codes for CASSERFDSPLHF.

The V call is TRBV6-5, the J call TRBJ1-5, with a possible D match to TRBD1 (6 bases). Germline V lookup: CDR1 MNHEY, CDR2 SVGAGI. This CDR3 has 15 amino acids. Trimming pared 0 bases from V and 7 bases from J, leaving 13 bases between. CDR3 nucleotides: TGTGCCAGCAGTTACTCGTCAGGGGTAGGCCAGCCCCAGCATTTT. It is translated as CASSYSSGVGQPQHF.

This clone was recorded once. This CDR3 is CASSQGAASGYNEQFF. The CDR3 DNA reads as TGCGCCAGCAGCCAAGGTGCGGCTAGCGGGTACAATGAGCAGTTCTTC. V usage is TRBV4-3 and J usage is TRBJ2-1; 8 bases align to TRBD2. J gave up 4 bases and V 1 base, and 6 bases lay outside the gene matches. This CDR3 contains 16 residues. The germline gives CDR1 LGHNA, CDR2 YSLEER.

The chain joins TRBV30 to TRBJ1-1, with unresolved D. V lost 1 base, J lost 7 bases, and 7 bases lay in between. The CDR3 sequence is 11 residues long. Germline V gene sequence: CDR1 GTSNPN, CDR2 SVGIG (reference sequence). The CDR3 nucleotides are TGTGCCTGGAGTGCCTCTATTGAAGCTTTCTTT. Its protein product is CAWSASIEAFF.